Below, 17 T cell receptor beta chains from the same sample are listed, as sequenced in a study of T cells after yellow fever vaccination. TCRdb analysed the 5' RACE reads with MiXCR anew, one entry per CDR3 protein. The sample has approximately 580,000 distinct CDR3 sequences, about 15% seen once. The sequencing here drew on PBMCs, taken 4 to 6 days after the first yellow fever vaccination. The source is a man younger than 35 who received the YFV17D yellow fever vaccine.

In this sample, this clonotype turned up a few times. The chain uses TRBV30 and TRBJ2-1; 9 positions match TRBD2. The J segment lost 9 bases and the V segment lost 5 bases, leaving 5 bases of the junction unmatched. In germline, CDR1 is GTSNPN, CDR2 SVGIG (reference sequence). The CDR3 spans 12 residues. CDR3 DNA: TGTGCCTGGTGGGCGGGGGGGCTTGAGCAGTTCTTC. Protein product: CAWWAGGLEQFF.

This sequence joins TRBV20-1 and TRBJ2-5, with a possible D match to TRBD1 (6 bases). V lost 0 bases to trimming and J lost 0 bases, with 11 bases between them. CDR1 and CDR2 (germline): DFQATT, SNEGSKA (reference sequence). The CDR3 totals 15 residues. The CDR3 DNA sequence: TGCAGTGCTAGAGACATTACAGGGAACCAAGAGACCCAGTACTTC. Amino acids: CSARDITGNQETQYF.

The gene calls are TRBV6-5 and TRBJ2-7, with a weak D call TRBD2 (6 bases). The CDR3 loop spans 13 amino acids. Trimming pared 3 bases from V and 4 bases from J, leaving 10 bases between. The germline V gene encodes CDR1 MNHEY and CDR2 SVGAGI. This chain's CDR3 is CASSYLRGYEQYF. CDR3 sequence (DNA): TGTGCCAGCAGTTATTTACGGGGGTACGAGCAGTACTTC.

This clonotype occurred a few times. The V call is TRBV5-5, the J call TRBJ1-6; D uncertain. Trimming took 0 bases from V and 9 from J, leaving 16 bases between them. The CDR3 runs 16 residues. Germline CDR1 SGHKS, CDR2 YYEKEE (reference sequence). The CDR3 loop reads CASSLGLGRQVSPLHF. DNA of the CDR3: TGTGCCAGCAGCTTGGGACTTGGGCGCCAGGTTTCACCCCTCCACTTT.

This clonotype appeared many times. This sequence joins TRBV5-1 and TRBJ2-1; 8 bases are shared with TRBD1. Looked up from germline, CDR1 is SGHRS and CDR2 is YFSETQ. The CDR3 totals 14 residues. With 0 bases clipped from V and 7 bases from J, the junction kept 3 bases outside the gene matches. CDR3 residues: CASSLATGDNEQFF. The CDR3 DNA is TGCGCCAGCAGCTTGGCGACAGGGGATAATGAGCAGTTCTTC.

The chain links TRBV18 to TRBJ2-1, with TRBD1 identical over 10 bases. Germline assignment: CDR1 KGHSH and CDR2 LQKENI. J gave up 0 bases and V 6 bases, and 11 bases lay outside the gene matches. There are 18 residues in the CDR3. CDR3 DNA: TGTGCCAGCTCCCGCTCGACAGGGGGCATGGGCTCCTACAATGAGCAGTTCTTC. Translation gives CASSRSTGGMGSYNEQFF.

This chain joins TRBV23-1 and TRBJ2-2; 8 bases match TRBD2. TRBV23-1 is recorded as an ORF, its role being uncertain. J lost 7 bases, V lost 6 bases, and 13 bases had no gene match. The CDR3 extends over 16 amino acids. CDR3 protein: CASSSSGGPEDGELFF. The CDR3 coding sequence is TGCGCCAGCAGCTCGTCGGGGGGGCCTGAAGACGGGGAGCTGTTTTTT.

This clonotype came up a few times. This sequence joins TRBV3-1 and TRBJ1-1; D call uncertain. In germline, CDR1 is LGHDT, CDR2 YNNKEL (reference sequence). V lost 11 bases and J lost 2, with 21 bases in between. This CDR3 spans 15 amino acids. The CDR3 reads CASSQEDRRNTEAFF. Written as DNA, the CDR3 is TGTGCCTCCAGCCAAGAGGACCGACGAAACACTGAAGCTTTCTTT.

This clonotype appeared many times. The genes are TRBV6-6 and TRBJ2-7; tentatively, D is TRBD2 (5 bases). The CDR3 is 13 residues long. V was shortened by 2 bases and J by 3 bases, with 8 bases between the two germline ends. Germline assignment: CDR1 MNHNY and CDR2 SVGAGI (reference sequence). CDR3 nucleotides: TGTGCCAGCAGTTACGACGGGAACTACGAGCAGTACTTC. It is translated as CASSYDGNYEQYF.

This clonotype was detected a few times. J is TRBJ1-2 and V is TRBV5-1; tentative D call: TRBD1 (5 bases). The CDR3 totals 15 residues. The V end lost 3 bases, the J end lost 3 bases, and 15 bases lay between the germline ends. The germline V gene has CDR1 SGHRS and CDR2 YFSETQ. The CDR3 spells CASSSQGTPDYGYTF. The DNA of the CDR3 is TGCGCCAGCAGCTCTCAGGGTACCCCGGACTATGGCTACACCTTC. Full variable domain (remainder filled in from reference TRBV5-1 and TRBJ1-2): KAGVTQTPRYLIKTRGQQVTLSCSPISGHRSVSWYQQTPGQGLQFLFEYFSETQRNKGNFPGRFSGRQFSNSRSEMNVSTLELGDSALYLCASSSQGTPDYGYTFGSGTRLTVV.

The chain links TRBV12-5 to TRBJ2-1, with TRBD1 as a possible D gene (5 bases). The germline V gene has CDR1 LGHNT and CDR2 FRNRAP. V lost 1 base to trimming and J lost 7 bases, with 17 bases between them. This CDR3 is built from 16 residues. In DNA, the CDR3 is TGTGCTAGTGGTTTGGCCAGGTGGGTCAGACAGAATGAGCAGTTCTTC. As protein: CASGLARWVRQNEQFF.

The chain joins TRBV7-3 to TRBJ2-2, with 10 bases fitting TRBD2. The germline V gene encodes CDR1 SGHTA and CDR2 FQGTGA. The CDR3 is 17 residues long. The junction had 6 bases not matched to a gene; V was cut back by 2 bases and J by 3 bases. CDR3 in DNA: TGTGCCAGCAGCTTACTTCCTAGCGGGGGTTACACCGGGGAGCTGTTTTTT. Translation: CASSLLPSGGYTGELFF.

The chain couples TRBV29-1 to TRBJ2-1; D not resolved. V dropped 6 bases and J dropped 6 bases, with 15 bases sitting between them. Germline loops: CDR1 SQVTM, CDR2 ANQGSEA. This CDR3 has 13 amino acids. This CDR3 is CSVHPYDGNEQFF. Here the CDR3 DNA reads TGCAGCGTCCACCCATATGACGGCAATGAGCAGTTCTTC.

The chain combines TRBV4-3 with TRBJ2-7; D call uncertain. V lost 0 bases and J lost 6, with 15 bases in between. Germline V lookup: CDR1 LGHNA, CDR2 YSLEER. The CDR3 sequence is 15 residues long. CDR3 DNA: TGCGCCAGCAGCCAAGACTTGGGTTCGTTGGCCGAGCAGTACTTC. Translating gives CASSQDLGSLAEQYF.

This clonotype has at least ten counts. The V call is TRBV7-2, the J call TRBJ2-3; D gene unclear. This CDR3 region has 14 residues. Germline loops: CDR1 SGHTA, CDR2 FQGNSA. V lost 1 base and J lost 2, with 7 bases in between. Here the CDR3 reads CASSLGLYTDTQYF. CDR3 coding DNA: TGTGCCAGCAGCTTAGGGCTCTACACAGATACGCAGTATTTT.

J is TRBJ2-2 and V is TRBV5-1, with TRBD1 matching over 7 bases. V shed 4 bases, J shed 2 bases, and the junction held 5 bases outside the gene matches. The CDR3 is 15 amino acids. Germline V gene data show CDR1 as SGHRS and CDR2 as YFSETQ. CDR3 in amino acids: CASSLDRRNTGELFF. DNA of the CDR3: TGCGCCAGCAGCCTGGACAGGCGTAACACCGGGGAGCTGTTTTTT.

The chain has TRBV28 and TRBJ2-1; no clear D gene. CDR3 length: 15 residues. V shed 8 bases and J shed 5 bases, with 19 bases lying between them. CDR1 MDHEN and CDR2 SYDVKM come from the germline V gene. CDR3 region: CASRLDTLTNNEQFF. The DNA of the CDR3 is TGTGCCAGCCGATTAGACACACTGACCAACAATGAGCAGTTCTTC.